This paragraph covers one T cell receptor beta chain sequence. While the first cohort had 650 to 850 subjects, the donors belonged to the separate validation cohort of about 130 subjects. TCRdb's table, derived via immunoSEQ multiplex PCR, lists solely in-frame clones and lacks some. Among 110,000 to 150,000 clones listed, around 93% were seen once. This sample was included in a study of cytomegalovirus exposure and HLA in healthy donors. Across the whole study: It was reported in a later analysis that the roughly 120 validation repertoires used the same platform as the approximately 620 first-cohort repertoires.

Germline CDR1 reads SGHRS; CDR2 reads YFSETQ. The V end lost 4 bases, the J end lost 2 bases, and 10 bases lay between the germline ends. The CDR3 consists of 14 residues. The clonotype comes from a man younger than 35 in good health and CMV-seropositive. Sequencing input: PBMCs. This chain links TRBV5-1 with TRBJ1-3; tentative D call: TRBD1 (6 bases). CDR3 in amino acids: CASSTGTTGNTIYF. DNA for the CDR3: TGCGCCAGCAGCACGGGGACAACTGGAAACACCATATATTTT.